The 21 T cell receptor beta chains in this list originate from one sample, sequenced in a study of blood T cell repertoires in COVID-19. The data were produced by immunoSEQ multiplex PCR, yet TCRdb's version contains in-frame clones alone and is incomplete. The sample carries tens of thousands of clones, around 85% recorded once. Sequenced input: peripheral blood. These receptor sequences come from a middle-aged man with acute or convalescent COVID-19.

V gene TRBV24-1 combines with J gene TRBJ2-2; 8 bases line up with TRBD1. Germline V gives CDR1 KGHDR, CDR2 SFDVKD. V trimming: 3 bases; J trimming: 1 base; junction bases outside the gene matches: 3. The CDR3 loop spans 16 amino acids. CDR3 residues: CATSDAGTGNTGELFF. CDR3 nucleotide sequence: TGTGCCACCAGTGATGCCGGGACAGGGAACACCGGGGAGCTGTTTTTT.

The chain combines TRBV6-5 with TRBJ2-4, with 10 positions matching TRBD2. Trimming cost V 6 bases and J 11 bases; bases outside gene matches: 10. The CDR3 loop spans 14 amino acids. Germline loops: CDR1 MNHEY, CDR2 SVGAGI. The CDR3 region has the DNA TGTGCCAGCAGAACCTTAGCGGGGGGTTCCTTTCAGTACTTC. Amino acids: CASRTLAGGSFQYF.

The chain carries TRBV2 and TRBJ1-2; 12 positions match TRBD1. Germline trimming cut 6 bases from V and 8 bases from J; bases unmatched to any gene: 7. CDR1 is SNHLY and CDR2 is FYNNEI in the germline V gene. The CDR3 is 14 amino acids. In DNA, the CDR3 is TGTGCCAGCAGGGGACAGGGGGCAGCTCAAGGCTACACCTTC. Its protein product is CASRGQGAAQGYTF.

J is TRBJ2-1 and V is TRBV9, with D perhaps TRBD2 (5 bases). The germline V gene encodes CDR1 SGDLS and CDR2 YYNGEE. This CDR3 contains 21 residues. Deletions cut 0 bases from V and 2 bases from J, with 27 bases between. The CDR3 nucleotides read TGTGCCAGCAGCGTAGCCCCACGTAGACCGGGTGCGGGTTCCGCCTACAATGAGCAGTTCTTC. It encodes CASSVAPRRPGAGSAYNEQFF.

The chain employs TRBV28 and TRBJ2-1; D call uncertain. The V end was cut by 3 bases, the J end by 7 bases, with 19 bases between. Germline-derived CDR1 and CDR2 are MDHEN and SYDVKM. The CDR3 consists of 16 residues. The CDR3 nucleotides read TGTGCCAGCAGTTTCCTCCCCGACGGGTCGTTGAATGAGCAGTTCTTC. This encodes CASSFLPDGSLNEQFF. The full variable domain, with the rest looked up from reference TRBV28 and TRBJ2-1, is DVKVTQSSRYLVKRTGEKVFLECVQDMDHENMFWYRQDPGLGLRLIYFSYDVKMKEKGDIPEGYSVSREKKERFSLILESASTNQTSMYLCASSFLPDGSLNEQFFGPGTRLTVL.

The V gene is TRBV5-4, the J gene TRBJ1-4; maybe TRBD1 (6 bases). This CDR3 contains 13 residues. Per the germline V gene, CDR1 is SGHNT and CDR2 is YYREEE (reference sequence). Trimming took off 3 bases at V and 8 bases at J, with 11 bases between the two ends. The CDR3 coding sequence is TGTGCCAGCAGCTCCGGACAGAGGGAAAAACTGTTTTTT. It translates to CASSSGQREKLFF.

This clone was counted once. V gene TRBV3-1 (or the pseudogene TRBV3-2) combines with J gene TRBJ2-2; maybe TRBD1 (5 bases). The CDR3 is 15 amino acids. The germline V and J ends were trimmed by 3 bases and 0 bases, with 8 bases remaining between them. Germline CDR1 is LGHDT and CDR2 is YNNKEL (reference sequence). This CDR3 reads CASSQQGPNTGELFF. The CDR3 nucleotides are TGTGCCAGCAGCCAGCAGGGCCCGAACACCGGGGAGCTGTTTTTT.

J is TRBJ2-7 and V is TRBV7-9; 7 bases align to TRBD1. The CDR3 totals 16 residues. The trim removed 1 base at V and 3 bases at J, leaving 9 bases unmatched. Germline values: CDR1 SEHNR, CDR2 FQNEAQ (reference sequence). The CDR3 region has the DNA TGTGCCAGCAGCTTAGGTTCTGGGACAGCGGACTACGAGCAGTACTTC. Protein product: CASSLGSGTADYEQYF.

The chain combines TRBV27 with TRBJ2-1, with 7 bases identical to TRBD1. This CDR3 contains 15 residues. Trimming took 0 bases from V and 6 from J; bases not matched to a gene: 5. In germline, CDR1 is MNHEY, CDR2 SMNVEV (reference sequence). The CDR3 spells CASSLSPDRSNEQFF. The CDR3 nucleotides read TGTGCCAGCAGTTTATCCCCGGACAGGTCCAATGAGCAGTTCTTC.

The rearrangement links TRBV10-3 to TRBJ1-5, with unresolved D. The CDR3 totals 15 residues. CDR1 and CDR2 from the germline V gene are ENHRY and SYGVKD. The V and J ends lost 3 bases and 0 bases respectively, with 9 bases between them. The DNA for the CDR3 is TGTGCCATCAGTGAACAGATAGGTAGCAATCAGCCCCAGCATTTT. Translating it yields CAISEQIGSNQPQHF.

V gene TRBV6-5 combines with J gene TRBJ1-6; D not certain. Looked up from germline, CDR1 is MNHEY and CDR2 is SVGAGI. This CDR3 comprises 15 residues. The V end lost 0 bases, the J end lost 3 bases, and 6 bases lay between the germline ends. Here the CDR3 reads CASSYSEGYNSPLHF. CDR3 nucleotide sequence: TGTGCCAGCAGTTACTCGGAGGGCTATAATTCACCCCTCCACTTT.

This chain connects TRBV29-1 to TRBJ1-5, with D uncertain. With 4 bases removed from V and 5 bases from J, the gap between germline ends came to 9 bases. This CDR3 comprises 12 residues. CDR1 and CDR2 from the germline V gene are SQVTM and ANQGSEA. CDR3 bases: TGCAGCGTTGGAGCGGAGGATCAGCCCCAGCATTTT. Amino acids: CSVGAEDQPQHF.

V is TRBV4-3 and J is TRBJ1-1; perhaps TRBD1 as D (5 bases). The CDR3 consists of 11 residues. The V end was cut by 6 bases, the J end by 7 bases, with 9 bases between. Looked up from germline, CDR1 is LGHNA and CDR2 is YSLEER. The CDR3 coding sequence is TGCGCCAGCAGGGGGGGAGGTGAAGCTTTCTTT. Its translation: CASRGGGEAFF.

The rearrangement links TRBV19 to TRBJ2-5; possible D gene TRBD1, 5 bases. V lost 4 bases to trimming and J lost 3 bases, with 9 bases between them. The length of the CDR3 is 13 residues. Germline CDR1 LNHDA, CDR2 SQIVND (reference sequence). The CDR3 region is CASSSSGKETQYF. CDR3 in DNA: TGTGCCAGTAGTAGCTCAGGGAAAGAGACCCAGTACTTC.

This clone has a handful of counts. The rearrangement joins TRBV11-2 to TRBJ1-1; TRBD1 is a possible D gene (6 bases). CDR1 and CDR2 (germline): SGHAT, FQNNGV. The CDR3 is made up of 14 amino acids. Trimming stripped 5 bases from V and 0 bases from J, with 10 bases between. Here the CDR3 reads CASSPGDVNTEAFF. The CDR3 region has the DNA TGTGCCAGCAGCCCAGGGGACGTGAACACTGAAGCTTTCTTT. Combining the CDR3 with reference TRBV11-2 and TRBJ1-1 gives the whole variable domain EAGVAQSPRYKIIEKRQSVAFWCNPISGHATLYWYQQILGQGPKLLIQFQNNGVVDDSQLPKDRFSAERLKGVDSTLKIQPAKLEDSAVYLCASSPGDVNTEAFFGQGTRLTVV.

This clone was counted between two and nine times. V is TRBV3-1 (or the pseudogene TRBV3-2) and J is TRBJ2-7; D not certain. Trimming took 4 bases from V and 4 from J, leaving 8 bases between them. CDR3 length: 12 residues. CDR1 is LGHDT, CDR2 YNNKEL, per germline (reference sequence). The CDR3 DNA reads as TGTGCCAGCAGCCTCGTGAGTTACGAGCAGTACTTC. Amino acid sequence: CASSLVSYEQYF.

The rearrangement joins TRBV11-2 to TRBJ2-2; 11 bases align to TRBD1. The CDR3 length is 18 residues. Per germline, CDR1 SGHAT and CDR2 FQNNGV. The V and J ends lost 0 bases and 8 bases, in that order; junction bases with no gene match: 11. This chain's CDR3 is CASSLDWRDRGTEGELFF. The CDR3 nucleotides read TGTGCCAGCAGCTTAGATTGGCGGGACAGGGGGACAGAAGGGGAGCTGTTTTTT.

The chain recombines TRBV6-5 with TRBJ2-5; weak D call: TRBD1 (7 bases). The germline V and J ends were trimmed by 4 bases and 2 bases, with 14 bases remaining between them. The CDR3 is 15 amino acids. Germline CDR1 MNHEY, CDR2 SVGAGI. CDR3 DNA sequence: TGTGCCAGCAGTTCAGAACCAGGGGGGCAAGAGACCCAGTACTTC. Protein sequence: CASSSEPGGQETQYF.

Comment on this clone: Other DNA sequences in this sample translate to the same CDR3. The CDR3 DNA follows: TGCGCCAGCAGCTTGGGTCAGGGGGGATACGAGCAGTACTTC. This sequence encodes CASSLGQGGYEQYF. The V and J genes are TRBV5-1 and TRBJ2-7; TRBD1 might be the D (7 bases). V was cut by 0 bases and J by 4 bases, with 11 bases left in between. The CDR3 runs to 14 residues. Germline V gene data show CDR1 as SGHRS and CDR2 as YFSETQ.

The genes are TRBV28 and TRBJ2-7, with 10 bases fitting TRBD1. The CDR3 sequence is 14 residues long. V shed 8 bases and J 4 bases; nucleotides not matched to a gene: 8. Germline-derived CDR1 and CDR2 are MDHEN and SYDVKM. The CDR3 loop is CASLTTGGLYEQYF. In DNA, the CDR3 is TGTGCCAGCCTAACGACAGGGGGCTTATACGAGCAGTACTTC. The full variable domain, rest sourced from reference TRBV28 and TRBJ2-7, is DVKVTQSSRYLVKRTGEKVFLECVQDMDHENMFWYRQDPGLGLRLIYFSYDVKMKEKGDIPEGYSVSREKKERFSLILESASTNQTSMYLCASLTTGGLYEQYFGPGTRLTVT.

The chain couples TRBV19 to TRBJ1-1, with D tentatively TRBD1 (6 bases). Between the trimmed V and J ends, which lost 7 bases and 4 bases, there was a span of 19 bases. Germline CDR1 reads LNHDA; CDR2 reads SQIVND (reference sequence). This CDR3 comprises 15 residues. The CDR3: CASTPSRGSRTEAFF. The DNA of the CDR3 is TGTGCCAGTACCCCCAGCAGGGGTAGTCGCACTGAAGCTTTCTTT.